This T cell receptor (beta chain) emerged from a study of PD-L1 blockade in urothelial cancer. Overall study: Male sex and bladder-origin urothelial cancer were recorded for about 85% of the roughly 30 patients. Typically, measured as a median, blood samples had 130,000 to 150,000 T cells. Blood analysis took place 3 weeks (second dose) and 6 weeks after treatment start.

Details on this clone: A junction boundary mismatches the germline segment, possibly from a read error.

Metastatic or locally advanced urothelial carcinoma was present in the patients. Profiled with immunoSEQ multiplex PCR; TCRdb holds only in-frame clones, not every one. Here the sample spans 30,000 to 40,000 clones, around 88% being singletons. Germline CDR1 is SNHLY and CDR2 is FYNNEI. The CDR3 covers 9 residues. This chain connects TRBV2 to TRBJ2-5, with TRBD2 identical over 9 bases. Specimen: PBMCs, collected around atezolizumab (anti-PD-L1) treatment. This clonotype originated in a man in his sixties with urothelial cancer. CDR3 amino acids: CASDSSGNF. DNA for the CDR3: TGTGCCAGCGACTCTAGCGGGAACTTC. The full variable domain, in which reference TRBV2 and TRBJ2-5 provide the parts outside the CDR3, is EPEVTQTPSHQVTQMGQEVILRCVPISNHLYFYWYRQILGQKVEFLVSFYNNEISEKSEIFDDQFSVERPDGSNFTLKIRSTKLEDSAMYFCASDSSGNFGPGTRLLVL.